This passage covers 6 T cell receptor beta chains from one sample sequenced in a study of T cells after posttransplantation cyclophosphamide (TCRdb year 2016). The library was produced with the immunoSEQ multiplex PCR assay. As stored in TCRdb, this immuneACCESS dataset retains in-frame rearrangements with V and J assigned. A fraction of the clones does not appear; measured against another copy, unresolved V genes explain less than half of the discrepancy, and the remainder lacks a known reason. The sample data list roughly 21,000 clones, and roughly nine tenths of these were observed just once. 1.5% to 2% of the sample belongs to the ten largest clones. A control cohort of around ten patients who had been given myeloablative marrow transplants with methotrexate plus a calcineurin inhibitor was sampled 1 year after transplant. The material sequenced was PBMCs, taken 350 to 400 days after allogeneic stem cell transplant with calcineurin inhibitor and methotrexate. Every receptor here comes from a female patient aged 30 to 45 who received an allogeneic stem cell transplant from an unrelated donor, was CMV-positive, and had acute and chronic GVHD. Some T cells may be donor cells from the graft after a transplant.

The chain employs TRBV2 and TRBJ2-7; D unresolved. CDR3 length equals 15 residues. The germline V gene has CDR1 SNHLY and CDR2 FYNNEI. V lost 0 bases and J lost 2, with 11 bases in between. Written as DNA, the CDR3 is TGTGCCAGCAGTGAAGCATGGAGTAACACCTACGAGCAGTACTTC. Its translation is CASSEAWSNTYEQYF.

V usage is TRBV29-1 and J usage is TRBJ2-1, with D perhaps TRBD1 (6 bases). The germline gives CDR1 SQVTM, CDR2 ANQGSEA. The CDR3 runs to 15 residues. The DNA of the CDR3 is TGCAGTGACCCCCCCGGGACAATGAAATACAATGAGCAGTTCTTC. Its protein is CSDPPGTMKYNEQFF.

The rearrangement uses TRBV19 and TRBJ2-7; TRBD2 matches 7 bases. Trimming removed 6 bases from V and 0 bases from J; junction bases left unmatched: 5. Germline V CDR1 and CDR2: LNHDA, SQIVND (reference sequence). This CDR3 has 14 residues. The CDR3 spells CASSQLASSYEQYF. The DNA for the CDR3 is TGTGCCAGTAGCCAACTAGCGAGCTCCTACGAGCAGTACTTC.

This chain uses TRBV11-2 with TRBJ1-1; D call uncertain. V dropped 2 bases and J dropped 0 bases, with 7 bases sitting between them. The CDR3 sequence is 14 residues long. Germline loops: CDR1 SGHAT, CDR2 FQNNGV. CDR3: CASSLTVVNTEAFF. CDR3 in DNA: TGTGCCAGCAGCTTAACGGTAGTGAACACTGAAGCTTTCTTT.

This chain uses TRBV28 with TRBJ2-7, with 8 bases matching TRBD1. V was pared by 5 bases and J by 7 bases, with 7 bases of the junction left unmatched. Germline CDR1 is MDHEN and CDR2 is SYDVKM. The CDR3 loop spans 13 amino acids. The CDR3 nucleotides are TGTGCCAGCAGTCTGCGGACAGGGAGGGAGCAGTACGTC. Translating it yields CASSLRTGREQYV.

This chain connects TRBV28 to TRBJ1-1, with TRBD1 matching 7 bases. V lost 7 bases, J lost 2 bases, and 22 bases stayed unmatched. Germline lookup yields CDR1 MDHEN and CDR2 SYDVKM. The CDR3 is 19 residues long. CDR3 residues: CASTMPTPPSDRENTEAFF. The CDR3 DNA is TGTGCCAGCACCATGCCAACACCCCCCTCTGACAGGGAAAACACTGAAGCTTTCTTT.